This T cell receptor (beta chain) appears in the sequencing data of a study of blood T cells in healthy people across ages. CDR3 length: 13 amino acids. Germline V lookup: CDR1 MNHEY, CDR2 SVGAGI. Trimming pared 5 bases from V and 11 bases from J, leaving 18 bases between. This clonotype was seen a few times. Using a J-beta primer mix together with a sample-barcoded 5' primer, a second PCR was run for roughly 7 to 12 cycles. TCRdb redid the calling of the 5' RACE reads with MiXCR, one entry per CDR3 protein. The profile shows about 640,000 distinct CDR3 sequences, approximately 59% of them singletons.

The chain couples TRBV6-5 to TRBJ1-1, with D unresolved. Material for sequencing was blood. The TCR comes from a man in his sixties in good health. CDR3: CASSRYPNPGAFF. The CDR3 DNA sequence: TGTGCCAGCAGTCGTTACCCGAATCCCGGGGCTTTCTTT.